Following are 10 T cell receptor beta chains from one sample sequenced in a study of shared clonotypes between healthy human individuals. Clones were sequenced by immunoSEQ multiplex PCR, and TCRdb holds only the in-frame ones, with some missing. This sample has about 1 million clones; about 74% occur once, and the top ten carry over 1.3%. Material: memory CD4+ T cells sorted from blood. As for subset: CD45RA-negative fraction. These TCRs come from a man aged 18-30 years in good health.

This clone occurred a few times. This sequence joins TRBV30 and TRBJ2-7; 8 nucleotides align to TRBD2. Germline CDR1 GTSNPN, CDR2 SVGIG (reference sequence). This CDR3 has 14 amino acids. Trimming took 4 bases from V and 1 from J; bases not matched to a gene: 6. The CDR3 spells CAWNHIAGSYEQYF. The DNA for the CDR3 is TGTGCCTGGAACCATATAGCGGGGTCCTACGAGCAGTACTTC.

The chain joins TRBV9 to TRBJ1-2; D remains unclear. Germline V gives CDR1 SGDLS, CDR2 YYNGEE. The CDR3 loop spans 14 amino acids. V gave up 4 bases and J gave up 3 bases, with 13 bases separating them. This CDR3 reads CASSPTVVDYGYTF. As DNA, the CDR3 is TGTGCCAGCAGCCCGACCGTGGTAGACTATGGCTACACCTTC.

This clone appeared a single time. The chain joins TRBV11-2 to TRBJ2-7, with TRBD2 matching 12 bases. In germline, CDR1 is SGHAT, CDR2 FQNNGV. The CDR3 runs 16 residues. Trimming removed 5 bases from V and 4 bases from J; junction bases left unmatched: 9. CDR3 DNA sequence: TGTGCCAGCAGCCTATCTGGACTAGCGGGGAATTACGAGCAGTACTTC. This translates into CASSLSGLAGNYEQYF.

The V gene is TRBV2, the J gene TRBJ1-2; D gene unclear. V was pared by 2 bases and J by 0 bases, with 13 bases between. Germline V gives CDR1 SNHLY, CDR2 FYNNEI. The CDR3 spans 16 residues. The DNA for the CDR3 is TGTGCCAGCAGTGAATGGGGAGCGGGCACTAACTATGGCTACACCTTC. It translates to CASSEWGAGTNYGYTF.

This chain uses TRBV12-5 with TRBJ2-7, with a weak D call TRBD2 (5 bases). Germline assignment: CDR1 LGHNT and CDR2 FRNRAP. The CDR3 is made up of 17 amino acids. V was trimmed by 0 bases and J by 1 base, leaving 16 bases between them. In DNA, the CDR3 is TGTGCTAGTGGTTTGGTCCTTCCGGGAACCTCTTCCTACGAGCAGTACTTC. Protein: CASGLVLPGTSSYEQYF.

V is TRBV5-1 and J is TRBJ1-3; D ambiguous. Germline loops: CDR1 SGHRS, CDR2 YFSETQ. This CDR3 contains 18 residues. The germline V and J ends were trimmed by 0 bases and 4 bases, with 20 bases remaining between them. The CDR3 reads CASSLDWVPERRGNTIYF. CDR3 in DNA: TGCGCCAGCAGCTTGGATTGGGTGCCGGAGAGACGCGGAAACACCATATATTTT.

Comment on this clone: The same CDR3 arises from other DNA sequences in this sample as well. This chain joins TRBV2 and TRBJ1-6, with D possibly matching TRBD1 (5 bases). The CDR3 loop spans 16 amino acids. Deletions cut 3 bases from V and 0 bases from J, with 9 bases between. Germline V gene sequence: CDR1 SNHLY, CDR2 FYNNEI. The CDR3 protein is CASSEARGSYNSPLHF. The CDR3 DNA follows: TGTGCCAGCAGTGAGGCAAGGGGCTCCTATAATTCACCCCTCCACTTT.

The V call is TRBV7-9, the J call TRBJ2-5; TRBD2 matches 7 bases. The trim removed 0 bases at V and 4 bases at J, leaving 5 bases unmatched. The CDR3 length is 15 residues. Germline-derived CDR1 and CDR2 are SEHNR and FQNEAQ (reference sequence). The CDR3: CASSLALAGAETQYF. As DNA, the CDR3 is TGTGCCAGCAGCTTAGCGCTGGCGGGAGCAGAGACCCAGTACTTC.

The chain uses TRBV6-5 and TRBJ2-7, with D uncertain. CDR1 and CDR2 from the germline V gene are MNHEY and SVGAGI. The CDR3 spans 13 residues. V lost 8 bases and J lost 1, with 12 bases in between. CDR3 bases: TGTGCCAGCGCCCGGGCTGGATCCTACGAGCAGTACTTC. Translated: CASARAGSYEQYF.

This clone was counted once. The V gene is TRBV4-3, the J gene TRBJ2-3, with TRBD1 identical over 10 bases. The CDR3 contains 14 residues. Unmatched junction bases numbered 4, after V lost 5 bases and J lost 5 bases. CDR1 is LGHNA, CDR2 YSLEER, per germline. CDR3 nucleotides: TGCGCCAGCAGCATGGGACAGGGGAAAGATACGCAGTATTTT. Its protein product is CASSMGQGKDTQYF.